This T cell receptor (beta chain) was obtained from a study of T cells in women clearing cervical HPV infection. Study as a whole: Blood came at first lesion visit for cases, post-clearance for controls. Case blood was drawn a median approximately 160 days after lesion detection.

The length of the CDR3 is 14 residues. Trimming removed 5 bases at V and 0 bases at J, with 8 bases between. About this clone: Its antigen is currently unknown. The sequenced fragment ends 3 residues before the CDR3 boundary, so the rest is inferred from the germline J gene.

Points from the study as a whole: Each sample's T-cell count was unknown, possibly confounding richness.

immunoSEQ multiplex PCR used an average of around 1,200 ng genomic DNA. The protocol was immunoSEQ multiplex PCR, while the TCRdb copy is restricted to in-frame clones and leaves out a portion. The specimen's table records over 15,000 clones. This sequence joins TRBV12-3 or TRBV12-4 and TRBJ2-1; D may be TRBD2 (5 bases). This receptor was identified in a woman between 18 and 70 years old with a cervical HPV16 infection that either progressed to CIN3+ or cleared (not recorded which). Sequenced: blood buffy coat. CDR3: CASSPGGSYNEQFF. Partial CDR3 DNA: TGTGCCAGCAGTCCAGGAGGCTCCTACAATGAG.